This entry lists 8 T cell receptor beta chains sequenced from one sample in a study of T cell changes during pregnancy in multiple sclerosis. Generated by immunoSEQ multiplex PCR, the TCRdb table keeps only in-frame clones and is missing some. This table holds some 57,000 clones, about nine tenths found once. The specimen comprised CD4+ T cells from peripheral blood mononuclear cells, sampled in the first trimester of pregnancy. Every receptor here comes from a female donor with multiple sclerosis, enrolled in a pregnancy study.

This chain joins TRBV13 and TRBJ1-2, with TRBD1 as a possible D gene (5 bases). Deletions cut 6 bases from V and 4 bases from J, with 15 bases between. CDR3 length equals 14 residues. The germline V gene encodes CDR1 PRHDT and CDR2 FYEKMQ (reference sequence). The CDR3 spells CASRTGGRSYGYTF. The CDR3 region has the DNA TGTGCCAGCAGGACGGGGGGAAGGAGCTATGGCTACACCTTC.

This clone has just a few counts. The chain is built from TRBV4-3 and TRBJ1-3, with D hard to call. Per germline, CDR1 LGHNA and CDR2 YSLEER. The V and J ends lost 1 base and 0 bases respectively, with 16 bases between them. The CDR3 runs 18 residues. The CDR3 sequence: CASSQAHPGLVSGNTIYF. DNA of the CDR3: TGCGCCAGCAGCCAAGCCCACCCTGGACTGGTCTCTGGAAACACCATATATTTT.

J is TRBJ2-7 and V is TRBV5-1; TRBD1 matches at 8 bases. Germline V CDR1 and CDR2: SGHRS, YFSETQ. CDR3 length: 15 amino acids. Trimming removed 3 bases from V and 4 bases from J; junction bases left unmatched: 9. The CDR3 is CASSSTGTGVYEQYF. The CDR3 DNA follows: TGCGCCAGCAGCTCTACCGGGACAGGAGTTTACGAGCAGTACTTC. The full variable domain, in which reference TRBV5-1 and TRBJ2-7 provide the parts outside the CDR3, is KAGVTQTPRYLIKTRGQQVTLSCSPISGHRSVSWYQQTPGQGLQFLFEYFSETQRNKGNFPGRFSGRQFSNSRSEMNVSTLELGDSALYLCASSSTGTGVYEQYFGPGTRLTVT.

This clone was counted a few times. The chain uses TRBV4-2 and TRBJ2-7; possible D gene TRBD1, 7 bases. Deletions cut 1 base from V and 6 bases from J, with 13 bases between. This CDR3 spans 14 amino acids. Per germline, CDR1 LGHNA and CDR2 YNFKEQ. CDR3 amino acids: CASSQGRDRAEQYF. The CDR3, as DNA: TGTGCCAGCAGCCAAGGGAGGGACAGAGCCGAGCAGTACTTC.

The chain is built from TRBV2 and TRBJ1-3; D is possibly TRBD1 (5 bases). This CDR3 has 13 amino acids. Per the germline V gene, CDR1 is SNHLY and CDR2 is FYNNEI. Trimming removed 8 bases at V and 6 bases at J, with 14 bases between. CDR3 protein: CASRGQLLNTIYF. CDR3 coding DNA: TGTGCCAGCCGAGGACAACTCCTAAACACCATATATTTT.

This clone appeared once. V gene TRBV11-2 combines with J gene TRBJ1-2, with D tentatively TRBD1 (5 bases). The CDR3 contains 13 residues. V was trimmed by 4 bases and J by 4 bases, leaving 10 bases between them. The germline V gene encodes CDR1 SGHAT and CDR2 FQNNGV. The CDR3 is CASSSAGGYGYTF. The CDR3, as DNA: TGTGCCAGCAGCTCGGCGGGGGGCTATGGCTACACCTTC.

The chain employs TRBV5-5 and TRBJ2-7; D perhaps matches TRBD1 (6 bases). Germline assignment: CDR1 SGHKS and CDR2 YYEKEE (reference sequence). Trimming took 1 base from V and 0 from J, leaving 17 bases between them. This CDR3 is 17 amino acids long. CDR3 in amino acids: CASSLSDLGQYSYEQYF. The DNA for the CDR3 is TGTGCCAGCAGCTTGTCGGACCTAGGACAGTACTCCTACGAGCAGTACTTC.

The V gene is TRBV5-4, the J gene TRBJ2-3; tentative D call: TRBD1 (6 bases). CDR1 and CDR2 from the germline V gene are SGHNT and YYREEE (reference sequence). This CDR3 contains 14 residues. V was trimmed by 4 bases and J by 2 bases, leaving 11 bases between them. As DNA, the CDR3 is TGTGCCAGCAGCGCTGACAGGACCACAGATACGCAGTATTTT. Its protein product is CASSADRTTDTQYF.